This T cell receptor beta chain was recorded in a study of blood T cell repertoires in COVID-19. The method was immunoSEQ multiplex PCR; TCRdb's version includes in-frame clones alone and lacks a portion of them. The sample consists of about 62,000 clones, approximately 90% of them appearing once. Germline CDR1 SNHLY, CDR2 FYNNEI. The CDR3 sequence is 11 residues long. Trimming left V 7 bases short and J 8 bases short, with 8 bases between. Specimen: peripheral blood. The chain carries TRBV2 and TRBJ1-4; D is ambiguous. The receptor's source is a woman at least 80 years old with acute or convalescent COVID-19. The CDR3 DNA reads as TGTGCCAGCAAACAGAGAGAAAAACTGTTTTTT. Protein sequence: CASKQREKLFF.